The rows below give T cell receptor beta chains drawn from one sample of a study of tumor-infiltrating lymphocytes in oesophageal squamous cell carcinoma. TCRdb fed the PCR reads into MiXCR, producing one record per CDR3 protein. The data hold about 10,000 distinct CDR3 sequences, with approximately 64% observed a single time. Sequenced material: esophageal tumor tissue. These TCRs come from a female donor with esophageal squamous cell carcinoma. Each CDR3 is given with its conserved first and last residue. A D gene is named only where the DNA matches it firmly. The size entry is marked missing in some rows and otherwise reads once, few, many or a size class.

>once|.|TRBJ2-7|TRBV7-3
TGTGCCAGCAGCTCCAGCCTCGGACTGGCGGGGGAGCAGTACTTC
CASSSSLGLAGEQYF
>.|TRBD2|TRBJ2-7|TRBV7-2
TGTGCCAGCAGCGAATTACTAGCGGGGACGTCCTACGAGCAGTACTTC
CASSELLAGTSYEQYF
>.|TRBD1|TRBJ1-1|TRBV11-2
TGTGCCAGCAGGGTACGGGACAGGAGCTCATCGGAAGCTTTCTTT
CASRVRDRSSSEAFF
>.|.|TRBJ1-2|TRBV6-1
TGTGCCAGCAGTGAGGCGCCTCTGAATGGCTACACCTTC
CASSEAPLNGYTF
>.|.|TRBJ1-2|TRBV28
TGTGCCAGCAGTTTTAGTAGGGCAGACTATGGCTACACCTTC
CASSFSRADYGYTF
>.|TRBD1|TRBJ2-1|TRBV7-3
TGTGCCAGCAGCTTGGACAGGGGCAATGAGCAGTTCTTC
CASSLDRGNEQFF
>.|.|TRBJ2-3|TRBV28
TGTGCCAGCAGTCGTACAGGGTATACGCAGTATTTT
CASSRTGYTQYF
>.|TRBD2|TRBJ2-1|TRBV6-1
TGTGCCAGCAGCCTACTAGCGGGGGGACGGGTTGAGCAGTTCTTC
CASSLLAGGRVEQFF
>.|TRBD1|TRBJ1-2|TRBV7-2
TGTGCCAGCAGCCCCGACAGGGGAACATATGGCTACACCTTC
CASSPDRGTYGYTF
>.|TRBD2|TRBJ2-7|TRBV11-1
TGTGCCAGCAGCTCCGGGGCGGGAGGGTATGGCGAGCAGTACTTC
CASSSGAGGYGEQYF
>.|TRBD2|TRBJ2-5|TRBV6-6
TGTGCCAGCACTCTAGCGGGAGGGGAGACCCAGTACTTC
CASTLAGGETQYF
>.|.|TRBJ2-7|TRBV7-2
TGTGCCAGCAGCTTAGCGGCAACTGACGAGCAGTACTTC
CASSLAATDEQYF
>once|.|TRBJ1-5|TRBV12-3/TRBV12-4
TGTGCCAGCAGTTTAGCAAGTCGAGTTGGCAGGTCCAATCAGCCCCAGCATTTT
CASSLASRVGRSNQPQHF
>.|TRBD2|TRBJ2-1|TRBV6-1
TGTGCCAGCAGTAAACTAGCGGGAGTCAGTGAGCAGTTCTTC
CASSKLAGVSEQFF
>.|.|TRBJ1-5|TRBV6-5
TGTGCCAGCAGTGAGTTTCAGCCCCAGCATTTT
CASSEFQPQHF
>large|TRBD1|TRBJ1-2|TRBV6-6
TGTGCCAGCAGTTACTCCCACAGGGGGCTAGTGAGTGGCTACACCTTC
CASSYSHRGLVSGYTF
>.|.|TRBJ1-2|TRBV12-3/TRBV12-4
TGTGTCAGCAGTTTCTCGGATACTCTAATAAACTATGGCTACACCTTC
CVSSFSDTLINYGYTF
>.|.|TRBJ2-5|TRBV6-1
TGTGCCAGCAGTGAACCGTTTGAGACCCAGTACTTC
CASSEPFETQYF
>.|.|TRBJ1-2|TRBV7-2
TGTGCCAGCAGCTTAGAACCAGGGTCATCTGGCTACACCTTC
CASSLEPGSSGYTF
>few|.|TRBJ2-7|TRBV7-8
TGTGCCAGCAGCTTAGCAGGGAGGACCTACGAGCAGTACTTC
CASSLAGRTYEQYF
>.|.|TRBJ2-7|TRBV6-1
TGTGCCAGCAGTTACGTCATCGAGCAGTACTTC
CASSYVIEQYF
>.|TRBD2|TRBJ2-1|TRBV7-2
TGTGCCAGCAGCTTCACTAGCGGTCTAAGCTCCTACAATGAGCAGTTCTTC
CASSFTSGLSSYNEQFF
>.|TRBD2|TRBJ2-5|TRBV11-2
TGTGCCAGCAAGTCGACTAGCGGGAGGGGAGAGACCCAGTACTTC
CASKSTSGRGETQYF
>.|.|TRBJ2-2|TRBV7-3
TGTGCCAGCAGCCCGTTCAATGGGGCCGGGGAGCTGTTTTTT
CASSPFNGAGELFF
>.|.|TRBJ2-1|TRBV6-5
TGTGCCAGCAATCGTGCGAATGAGCAGTTCTTC
CASNRANEQFF
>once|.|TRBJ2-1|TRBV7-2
TGTGCCAGCAGCCAACGTTTATACGCCGGGAATGAGCAGTTCTTC
CASSQRLYAGNEQFF
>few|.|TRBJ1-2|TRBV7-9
TGTGCCAGCAGCATAATAGGTGTCACGCCACAAGATGGCTACACCTTC
CASSIIGVTPQDGYTF
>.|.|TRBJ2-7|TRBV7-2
TGTGCCAGCAGCACAAAAGCCGGGACGCCCTACGAGCAGTACTTC
CASSTKAGTPYEQYF